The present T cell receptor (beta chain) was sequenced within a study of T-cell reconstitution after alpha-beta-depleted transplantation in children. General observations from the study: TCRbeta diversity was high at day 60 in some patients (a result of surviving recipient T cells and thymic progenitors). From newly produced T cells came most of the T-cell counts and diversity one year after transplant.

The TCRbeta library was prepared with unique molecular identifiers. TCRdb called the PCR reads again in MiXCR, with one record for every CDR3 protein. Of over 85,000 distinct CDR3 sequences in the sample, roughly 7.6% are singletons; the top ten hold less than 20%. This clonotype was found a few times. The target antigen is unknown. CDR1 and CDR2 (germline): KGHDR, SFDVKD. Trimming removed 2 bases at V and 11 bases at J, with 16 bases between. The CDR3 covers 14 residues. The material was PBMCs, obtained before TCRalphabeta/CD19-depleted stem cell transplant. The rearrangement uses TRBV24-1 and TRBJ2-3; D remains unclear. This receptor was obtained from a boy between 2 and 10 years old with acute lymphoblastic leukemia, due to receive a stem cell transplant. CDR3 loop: CATSDSDGPPWQYF. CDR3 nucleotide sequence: TGTGCCACCAGTGATTCTGACGGGCCTCCTTGGCAGTATTTT.